The 28 T cell receptor beta chains presented below share a single source sample, sequenced in a study of graft-versus-host responses after intestinal transplantation. Method: immunoSEQ multiplex PCR; TCRdb's copy keeps in-frame clones and lacks some. The sample shows about 64,000 clones, 92% of them seen only once. This specimen was bone marrow, taken 700 to 850 days after intestinal transplantation. Receptors were obtained from a human patient who received an intestinal transplant, so some T cells may come from the graft donor.

The J gene is TRBJ2-5, the V gene TRBV18; a weak D match, TRBD2 (7 bases). This CDR3 has 14 residues. The germline CDR1 and CDR2 sequences are KGHSH and LQKENI. With 3 bases removed from V and 11 bases from J, the gap between germline ends came to 19 bases. CDR3 region: CASSPRGQEGEQYF. CDR3 DNA sequence: TGTGCCAGCTCACCGCGGGGGCAGGAGGGGGAGCAGTACTTC.

The chain recombines TRBV5-1 with TRBJ2-7; D tentatively reads TRBD1 or TRBD2 (6 bases each). Looked up from germline, CDR1 is SGHRS and CDR2 is YFSETQ. The CDR3 spans 12 residues. V was cut by 3 bases and J by 7 bases, with 11 bases left in between. The CDR3 DNA reads TGCGCCAGCAGCTGGGAGGACAGTGAGCAGTACTTC. This encodes CASSWEDSEQYF. Combining the CDR3 with reference TRBV5-1 and TRBJ2-7 gives the whole variable domain KAGVTQTPRYLIKTRGQQVTLSCSPISGHRSVSWYQQTPGQGLQFLFEYFSETQRNKGNFPGRFSGRQFSNSRSEMNVSTLELGDSALYLCASSWEDSEQYFGPGTRLTVT.

The rearrangement uses TRBV7-6 and TRBJ2-4; 7 bases fit TRBD2. With V trimmed by 5 bases and J by 8 bases, 6 bases remained unmatched. Germline assignment: CDR1 SGHVS and CDR2 FNYEAQ. The CDR3 contains 13 residues. This chain's CDR3 is CASSPQGGDIQYF. In DNA form, the CDR3 reads TGTGCCAGCAGCCCGCAGGGAGGGGACATTCAGTACTTC.

The chain uses TRBV27 and TRBJ2-1; 13 bases are a match to TRBD2. The CDR3 contains 15 residues. The germline CDR1 and CDR2 sequences are MNHEY and SMNVEV (reference sequence). The V and J ends lost 5 bases and 12 bases, in that order; junction bases with no gene match: 10. The CDR3 sequence: CASSPTSGRAVGQFF. In nucleotides, the CDR3 is TGTGCCAGCAGTCCAACTAGCGGGAGGGCGGTCGGGCAGTTCTTC.

The chain joins TRBV2 to TRBJ2-2, with TRBD2 matching over 9 bases. Germline loops: CDR1 SNHLY, CDR2 FYNNEI. This CDR3 is 14 amino acids long. The V and J ends lost 7 bases and 6 bases, in that order; junction bases with no gene match: 6. This chain's CDR3 is CASTAGGPAGELFF. The CDR3 bases are TGTGCCAGCACGGCGGGAGGGCCGGCCGGGGAGCTGTTTTTT.

The chain combines TRBV12-5 with TRBJ2-4; no clear D. CDR3 length equals 14 residues. Germline-derived CDR1 and CDR2 are LGHNT and FRNRAP. V was pared by 5 bases and J by 0 bases, with 8 bases between. The CDR3 DNA sequence: TGTGCTAGTGGTAAGGATGTAGCCAAAAACATTCAGTACTTC. Its protein product is CASGKDVAKNIQYF.

This chain joins TRBV6-6 and TRBJ2-3, with a tentative D call TRBD2 (5 bases). CDR3 length equals 13 residues. The V end lost 0 bases, the J end lost 6 bases, and 7 bases lay between the germline ends. Germline CDR1 is MNHNY and CDR2 is SVGAGI (reference sequence). Written as DNA, the CDR3 is TGTGCCAGCAGTTACTCCGGGGTGGATACGCAGTATTTT. It specifies CASSYSGVDTQYF.

Regarding this clone: The CDR3 does not end in the conserved phenylalanine or tryptophan, so this is likely a read error. V usage is TRBV28 and J usage is TRBJ2-7; 10 bases are a match to TRBD1. The CDR3 contains 15 residues. Germline V gene lookup returns CDR1 MDHEN and CDR2 SYDVKM. Germline trimming cut 6 bases from V and 1 base from J; bases unmatched to any gene: 6. The CDR3 here is CASSPGTGDSYEQYS. CDR3 sequence (DNA): TGTGCCAGCAGCCCCGGGACAGGGGATTCCTACGAGCAGTACTCC.

The genes are TRBV4-2 and TRBJ2-7, with 7 bases fitting TRBD1. The ends lost 3 bases at V and 6 bases at J; junction bases unmatched: 11. The CDR3 is made up of 15 amino acids. Germline V gene sequence: CDR1 LGHNA, CDR2 YNFKEQ. The DNA for the CDR3 is TGTGCCAGCAGCCAGGAAGTGACAGGGATTAGCGAGCAGTACTTC. This translates into CASSQEVTGISEQYF.

This clone has only one observation. The chain carries TRBV7-3 and TRBJ2-5, with D unclear. Germline values: CDR1 SGHTA, CDR2 FQGTGA. This CDR3 spans 13 amino acids. The germline V and J ends were trimmed by 2 bases and 5 bases, with 9 bases remaining between them. The CDR3 sequence: CASSLGPRETQYF. CDR3 bases: TGTGCCAGCAGCTTAGGACCGAGGGAGACCCAGTACTTC.

This sequence joins TRBV6-5 and TRBJ2-3; D uncertain. Trimming cost V 5 bases and J 0 bases, with 12 bases left between them. CDR3 length equals 15 residues. CDR1 is MNHEY, CDR2 SVGAGI, per germline. The CDR3 sequence is CASSQSVASTDTQYF. The CDR3 DNA is TGTGCCAGCAGTCAATCGGTGGCTAGCACAGATACGCAGTATTTT.

This rearrangement joins TRBV6-5 to TRBJ1-1, with 7 nucleotides matching TRBD1. CDR1 MNHEY and CDR2 SVGAGI come from the germline V gene. The CDR3 loop spans 14 amino acids. Trimming cost V 6 bases and J 0 bases; bases outside gene matches: 4. The CDR3 DNA sequence: TGTGCCAGCAGCCGACAGGGCCTGAACACTGAAGCTTTCTTT. It is translated as CASSRQGLNTEAFF.

The rearrangement links TRBV10-2 to TRBJ2-5; D unclear. CDR1 is WSHSY and CDR2 is SAAADI in the germline V gene. This CDR3 has 13 amino acids. The V end was cut by 3 bases, the J end by 0 bases, with 5 bases between. CDR3: CASSDVNQETQYF. The CDR3 nucleotides are TGCGCCAGCAGTGACGTCAACCAAGAGACCCAGTACTTC.

As DNA, the CDR3 is TGTGCCAGCAGCAAGACAGGGTTGGAGGGGTCTGGAAACACCATATATTTT. Amino acid sequence: CASSKTGLEGSGNTIYF. The V gene is TRBV5-5, the J gene TRBJ1-3; 7 bases are a match to TRBD1. J gave up 1 base and V 4 bases, and 11 bases lay outside the gene matches. Germline values: CDR1 SGHKS, CDR2 YYEKEE (reference sequence). CDR3 length: 17 residues. Full variable domain (remainder filled in from reference TRBV5-5 and TRBJ1-3): DAGVTQSPTHLIKTRGQQVTLRCSPISGHKSVSWYQQVLGQGPQFIFQYYEKEERGRGNFPDRFSARQFPNYSSELNVNALLLGDSALYLCASSKTGLEGSGNTIYFGEGSWLTVV.

The J gene is TRBJ2-1, the V gene TRBV5-1; 10 bases are a match to TRBD1. In germline, CDR1 is SGHRS, CDR2 YFSETQ. With V trimmed by 5 bases and J by 7 bases, 6 bases remained unmatched. The CDR3 consists of 14 residues. CDR3 sequence: CASRSGTGDNEQFF. CDR3 bases: TGCGCCAGCAGGTCCGGGACAGGGGATAATGAGCAGTTCTTC.

V is TRBV6-4 and J is TRBJ2-4; 8 bases match TRBD2. Trimming cost V 4 bases and J 1 base; bases outside gene matches: 3. Germline V gives CDR1 MRHNA, CDR2 SNTAGT. CDR3 length: 15 residues. The CDR3 reads CASSVGGRAKNIQYF. CDR3 nucleotide sequence: TGTGCCAGCAGTGTAGGCGGGAGGGCCAAAAACATTCAGTACTTC.

V gene TRBV7-3 combines with J gene TRBJ2-2; 8 bases are a match to TRBD1. V lost 2 bases to trimming and J lost 0 bases; unmatched junction nucleotides: 5. Germline V lookup: CDR1 SGHTA, CDR2 FQGTGA. CDR3 size: 17 residues. In DNA form, the CDR3 reads TGTGCCAGCAGCTTATATGTGGGACAGGCGAACACCGGGGAGCTGTTTTTT. Its protein is CASSLYVGQANTGELFF.

The chain is built from TRBV6-5 and TRBJ1-5; D gene uncertain. V was cut by 2 bases and J by 6 bases, with 8 bases left in between. Germline assignment: CDR1 MNHEY and CDR2 SVGAGI. CDR3 length: 13 amino acids. CDR3 loop: CASSYAMLQPQHF. The CDR3 nucleotides read TGTGCCAGCAGTTACGCCATGCTTCAGCCCCAGCATTTT.

The chain is built from TRBV13 and TRBJ2-3; D gene unclear. Germline V gene lookup returns CDR1 PRHDT and CDR2 FYEKMQ (reference sequence). V was cut by 7 bases and J by 3 bases, with 11 bases left in between. CDR3 length: 13 amino acids. Here the CDR3 DNA reads TGTGCCAGCACCCTTATCGGTACAGATACGCAGTATTTT. Protein sequence: CASTLIGTDTQYF.

The CDR3: CASSSTDSTDTQYF. The DNA of the CDR3 is TGCGCCAGCAGTTCGACTGACAGCACAGATACGCAGTATTTT. The V and J genes are TRBV5-1 and TRBJ2-3; D unresolved. Trimming cost V 5 bases and J 0 bases, with 10 bases left between them. Looked up from germline, CDR1 is SGHRS and CDR2 is YFSETQ. This CDR3 has 14 amino acids.

The CDR3: CASSPSPTKGRGTSTGELFF. DNA of the CDR3: TGTGCCAGCAGTCCAAGCCCCACGAAAGGCAGGGGGACCAGCACCGGGGAGCTGTTTTTT. This chain connects TRBV27 to TRBJ2-2; 7 bases agree with TRBD1. The CDR3 is 20 amino acids. The V segment lost 5 bases and the J segment 4 bases; nucleotides outside the gene matches: 22. Germline V gene lookup returns CDR1 MNHEY and CDR2 SMNVEV (reference sequence).

The chain links TRBV11-2 to TRBJ2-7; D is ambiguous. The CDR3 is 17 residues long. V was trimmed by 0 bases and J by 0 bases, leaving 15 bases between them. Germline CDR1 and CDR2: SGHAT and FQNNGV. CDR3 bases: TGTGCCAGCAGCTTAGATCATGAGACATACTTCTCCTACGAGCAGTACTTC. Translating it yields CASSLDHETYFSYEQYF.

CDR3 bases: TGTGCCAGTAGTACCGGGACTAGTACCCACGAGCAGTACTTC. Translated: CASSTGTSTHEQYF. The gene calls are TRBV19 and TRBJ2-7; 8 bases line up with TRBD2. This CDR3 has 14 residues. V lost 4 bases to trimming and J lost 5 bases; unmatched junction nucleotides: 7. CDR1 LNHDA and CDR2 SQIVND come from the germline V gene (reference sequence).

V and J are TRBV7-6 and TRBJ1-1; 8 nucleotides align to TRBD1. The V gene end was trimmed by 9 bases and the J gene end by 1 base; junction bases not matched to a gene: 7. This CDR3 contains 14 residues. Per germline, CDR1 SGHVS and CDR2 FNYEAQ. The DNA for the CDR3 is TGTGCCAGTAAGACAGGGGCTTCGAACACTGAAGCTTTCTTT. Residues: CASKTGASNTEAFF.

The chain is built from TRBV10-3 and TRBJ2-3; D uncertain. Germline values: CDR1 ENHRY, CDR2 SYGVKD. The CDR3 length is 12 residues. With 5 bases removed from V and 5 bases from J, the gap between germline ends came to 8 bases. The CDR3 DNA reads as TGTGCCATCAGTTCAGGTGAAGATACGCAGTATTTT. Translated, it gives CAISSGEDTQYF.

The CDR3 region is CASSLQGAGSPLHF. For the CDR3, the DNA is TGTGCCAGCAGCTTGCAGGGGGCGGGTTCACCCCTCCACTTT. The genes are TRBV5-4 and TRBJ1-6, with TRBD1 matching over 8 bases. Losses at the gene ends were 1 base for V and 9 bases for J; bases not matched to a gene: 3. Germline V gene data show CDR1 as SGHNT and CDR2 as YYREEE (reference sequence). CDR3 length equals 14 residues.

This chain connects TRBV25-1 to TRBJ2-7; a possible D gene is TRBD1 (5 bases). CDR3 length: 15 amino acids. Between the trimmed V and J ends, which lost 3 bases and 0 bases, there was a span of 12 bases. Germline V gives CDR1 MGHDK, CDR2 SYGVNS. CDR3 protein: CASSETASSSYEQYF. CDR3 nucleotide sequence: TGTGCCAGCAGTGAGACAGCCTCCAGCTCCTACGAGCAGTACTTC.

The chain joins TRBV9 to TRBJ1-3; the match to TRBD1 covers 7 bases. The CDR3 runs to 16 residues. The ends lost 0 bases at V and 4 bases at J; junction bases unmatched: 7. Germline V gene data show CDR1 as SGDLS and CDR2 as YYNGEE. In nucleotides, the CDR3 is TGTGCCAGCAGCGTAGGATCAGGGGGGGGCGGAAACACCATATATTTT. It codes for CASSVGSGGGGNTIYF.